This T cell receptor (beta chain) stems from a study of cytomegalovirus exposure and HLA in healthy donors. Primers for the PCR totalled 60 Vbeta and 13 Jbeta. Libraries were prepared by immunoSEQ multiplex PCR; TCRdb keeps only in-frame clonotypes and omits some of them. This sample yields over 100,000 clones, of which 77% are seen a single time; 4.2% belongs to the top ten. This clone was observed a single time. Its specificity is unknown. Trimming cost V 5 bases and J 4 bases, with 14 bases left between them. This CDR3 region has 14 residues. Germline assignment: CDR1 SEHNR and CDR2 FQNEAQ (reference sequence). Findings of the study overall: Most TCRs appeared rarely, but some public TCRs recurred in many donors. Another analysis was done later, and it associated 15,000 or so TCR beta sequences with HLA alleles at 0.05 false discovery rate. Later analysis placed DRB1 highest and HLA-C lowest in TCR association rates, which differed by HLA locus.

This chain joins TRBV7-9 and TRBJ1-2, with a possible D match to TRBD1 (5 bases). The TCR comes from a male donor in good health and CMV-seropositive. The sequenced sample consisted of PBMCs. CDR3 region: CASSPDGHSYGYTF. The CDR3 nucleotides are TGTGCCAGCAGCCCGGACGGACACTCCTATGGCTACACCTTC.